This is a list of T cell receptor beta chains from one sample in a study of Graves' ophthalmopathy and Graves' hyperthyroidism. A single record per CDR3 protein comes from TCRdb applying MiXCR to the multiplex PCR reads. The sample yields over a million distinct CDR3 sequences, about two fifths seen once. Sequencing was carried out using peripheral blood or thyroid tissue (not recorded which). These receptors were collected from an adult man with Graves' hyperthyroidism. The CDR3 runs from the conserved cysteine through the conserved F or W. A D gene is named only where the DNA matches it firmly. The size field is filled for only some rows; it gives once, few, many or a size class.

TRBJ2-5 TRBV19 few NA CASSAARTQYF TGTGCCAGTAGTGCGGCGAGGACCCAGTACTTC
TRBJ2-7 TRBV7-2 many NA CASSPQGVPYEQYF TGTGCCAGCAGCCCACAGGGAGTTCCCTACGAGCAGTACTTC
TRBJ1-1 TRBV9 few TRBD1 CASSPSPGQPMNTEAFF TGTGCCAGCAGTCCATCACCGGGACAGCCCATGAACACTGAAGCTTTCTTT
TRBJ2-7 TRBV2 many NA CASSAGQYEQYF TGTGCCAGCAGTGCTGGCCAATACGAGCAGTACTTC
TRBJ1-2 TRBV7-2 NA NA CASSFDRLEGGYTF TGTGCCAGCAGTTTCGACAGGTTGGAGGGTGGCTACACCTTC
TRBJ2-5 TRBV7-2 NA TRBD1 CASEGAGYQETQYF TGTGCCTCAGAGGGGGCAGGGTACCAAGAGACCCAGTACTTC
TRBJ2-5 TRBV28 NA NA CASTPLRGGGTQYF TGTGCCAGCACCCCTTTGAGGGGGGGGGGGACCCAGTACTTC
TRBJ1-2 TRBV5-1 once TRBD1 CASSSSGTAYGYTF TGCGCCAGCAGCTCCTCCGGGACAGCCTATGGCTACACCTTC
TRBJ1-2 TRBV19 NA NA CASSMLTRRMDGYTF TGTGCCAGTAGTATGTTAACAAGGAGAATGGATGGCTACACCTTC
TRBJ2-7 TRBV29-1 many TRBD1 CSVENRGETYEQYF TGCAGCGTAGAAAACAGGGGGGAAACCTACGAGCAGTACTTC
TRBJ1-5 TRBV2 NA NA CASRRDSGGNQPQHF TGTGCCAGCAGACGGGACTCCGGGGGCAATCAGCCCCAGCATTTT
TRBJ2-7 TRBV10-2 many TRBD2 CASSYGLAGAYEQYF TGTGCCAGCAGTTACGGACTAGCGGGAGCCTACGAGCAGTACTTC
TRBJ1-1 TRBV5-1 many NA CATSSGQAFEAFF TGCGCCACCAGCTCCGGGCAGGCCTTTGAAGCTTTCTTT
TRBJ2-3 TRBV29-1 NA NA CSVLTRFTDTQYF TGCAGCGTTCTGACACGCTTCACAGATACGCAGTATTTT
TRBJ2-7 TRBV11-2 once TRBD2 CASSLRGGRFYEQYF TGTGCCAGCAGCTTGCGGGGGGGGAGGTTCTACGAGCAGTACTTC
TRBJ1-5 TRBV19 few NA CPSHQDTNNQPQHF TGTCCCAGCCATCAGGACACGAACAATCAGCCCCAGCATTTT
TRBJ2-5 TRBV20-1 NA NA CSAGLGGGTQYF TGCAGTGCAGGACTGGGCGGTGGGACCCAGTACTTC
TRBJ2-2 TRBV18 few TRBD1 CASSPQPGQGKELFF TGTGCCAGCTCACCGCAACCGGGACAGGGGAAGGAGCTGTTTTTT
TRBJ1-1 TRBV6-5 many NA CASSYSTRTEEAFF TGTGCCAGCAGTTACTCGACCCGGACAGAAGAAGCTTTCTTT
TRBJ2-7 TRBV7-2 many NA CASSDPFVGVWAEQYF TGTGCCAGCAGCGACCCTTTCGTCGGGGTCTGGGCCGAGCAGTACTTC
TRBJ2-5 TRBV29-1 many TRBD1 CSVEWDRGKQQETQYF TGCAGCGTTGAATGGGACAGGGGGAAGCAGCAAGAGACCCAGTACTTC
TRBJ2-7 TRBV6-5 NA TRBD1 CTSSPDRASSYEQYF TGTACCAGCAGTCCGGACAGGGCCAGCTCCTACGAGCAGTACTTC
TRBJ2-5 TRBV20-1 few TRBD2 CSARGQTSGSKETQYF TGCAGTGCTAGGGGGCAGACTAGCGGGAGCAAAGAGACCCAGTACTTC
TRBJ1-1 TRBV10-2 few TRBD1 CASSVPQGAPNTEAFF TGCGCCAGCAGTGTTCCCCAGGGGGCCCCCAACACTGAAGCTTTCTTT
TRBJ1-2 TRBV12-3/TRBV12-4 many NA CASSRGANGYTF TGTGCCAGCAGTCGAGGGGCCAATGGCTACACCTTC
TRBJ1-5 TRBV27 few TRBD1 CVSGTVNQPQHF TGTGTCAGCGGGACAGTCAATCAGCCCCAGCATTTT
TRBJ1-4 TRBV25-1 many NA CASSETAINEKLFF TGTGCCAGCAGTGAAACAGCGATTAATGAAAAACTGTTTTTT
TRBJ1-1 TRBV9 many NA CASSATVGGSNTEAFF TGTGCCAGCAGCGCGACGGTGGGGGGTTCGAACACTGAAGCTTTCTTT
TRBJ2-5 TRBV7-9 many NA CASSPEFGSSETQYF TGTGCCAGCAGCCCAGAGTTTGGAAGCTCAGAGACCCAGTACTTC
TRBJ1-5 TRBV7-2 NA NA CASSLEGRGETQHF TGTGCCAGCAGCTTAGAGGGCAGAGGGGAGACCCAGCATTTT
TRBJ2-5 TRBV2 NA NA CASSETGVQETQYF TGTGCCAGCAGTGAAACCGGGGTCCAGGAGACCCAGTACTTC
TRBJ2-5 TRBV12-3/TRBV12-4 NA NA CASSEGGGGETQYF TGTGCCAGCTCAGAGGGAGGCGGCGGGGAGACCCAGTACTTC
TRBJ1-2 TRBV7-9 many TRBD1 CASSFAPATGAGYGYTF TGTGCCAGCAGCTTCGCCCCAGCGACAGGGGCTGGCTATGGCTACACCTTC
TRBJ2-7 TRBV5-1 many NA CASSLGLVSYEQYF TGCGCCAGCAGCTTGGGTCTGGTATCCTACGAGCAGTACTTC
TRBJ1-1 TRBV7-2 NA NA CASSSLSGTEAFF TGTGCCAGCAGCTCCTTGTCGGGCACTGAAGCTTTCTTT
TRBJ1-5 TRBV10-3 many NA CAIGKVDSSNQPQHF TGTGCCATCGGAAAAGTCGACAGCAGCAATCAGCCCCAGCATTTT
TRBJ2-5 TRBV15 NA NA CATSRAGIGETQYF TGTGCCACCAGCAGAGCCGGAATTGGGGAGACCCAGTACTTC
TRBJ1-2 TRBV7-9 NA NA CASSPVEGLLDGYTF TGTGCCAGCAGCCCAGTGGAGGGGTTATTGGATGGCTACACCTTC
TRBJ2-7 TRBV4-3 few TRBD1 CASSQGLGQGRYEQYF TGCGCCAGCAGCCAGGGTTTGGGACAGGGAAGGTACGAGCAGTACTTC
TRBJ2-7 TRBV7-9 few NA CASSFPRGPLYEQYF TGTGCCAGCAGCTTTCCACGGGGGCCCTTGTACGAGCAGTACTTC
TRBJ2-2 TRBV7-2 few NA CASSSDGTLDTGELFF TGTGCCAGCAGCTCGGACGGGACTCTCGACACCGGGGAGCTGTTTTTT
TRBJ2-7 TRBV10-2 NA TRBD2 CATTSGGVDEQYF TGCGCCACGACTAGCGGGGGAGTTGACGAGCAGTACTTC
TRBJ2-7 TRBV11-2 NA TRBD1 CASRSGTGTGFPEQYF TGTGCCAGCAGGTCTGGGACAGGGACAGGCTTCCCCGAGCAGTACTTC
TRBJ1-6 TRBV28 few NA CASTIRTGNSPLHF TGTGCCAGCACTATTCGGACGGGAAATTCACCCCTCCACTTT